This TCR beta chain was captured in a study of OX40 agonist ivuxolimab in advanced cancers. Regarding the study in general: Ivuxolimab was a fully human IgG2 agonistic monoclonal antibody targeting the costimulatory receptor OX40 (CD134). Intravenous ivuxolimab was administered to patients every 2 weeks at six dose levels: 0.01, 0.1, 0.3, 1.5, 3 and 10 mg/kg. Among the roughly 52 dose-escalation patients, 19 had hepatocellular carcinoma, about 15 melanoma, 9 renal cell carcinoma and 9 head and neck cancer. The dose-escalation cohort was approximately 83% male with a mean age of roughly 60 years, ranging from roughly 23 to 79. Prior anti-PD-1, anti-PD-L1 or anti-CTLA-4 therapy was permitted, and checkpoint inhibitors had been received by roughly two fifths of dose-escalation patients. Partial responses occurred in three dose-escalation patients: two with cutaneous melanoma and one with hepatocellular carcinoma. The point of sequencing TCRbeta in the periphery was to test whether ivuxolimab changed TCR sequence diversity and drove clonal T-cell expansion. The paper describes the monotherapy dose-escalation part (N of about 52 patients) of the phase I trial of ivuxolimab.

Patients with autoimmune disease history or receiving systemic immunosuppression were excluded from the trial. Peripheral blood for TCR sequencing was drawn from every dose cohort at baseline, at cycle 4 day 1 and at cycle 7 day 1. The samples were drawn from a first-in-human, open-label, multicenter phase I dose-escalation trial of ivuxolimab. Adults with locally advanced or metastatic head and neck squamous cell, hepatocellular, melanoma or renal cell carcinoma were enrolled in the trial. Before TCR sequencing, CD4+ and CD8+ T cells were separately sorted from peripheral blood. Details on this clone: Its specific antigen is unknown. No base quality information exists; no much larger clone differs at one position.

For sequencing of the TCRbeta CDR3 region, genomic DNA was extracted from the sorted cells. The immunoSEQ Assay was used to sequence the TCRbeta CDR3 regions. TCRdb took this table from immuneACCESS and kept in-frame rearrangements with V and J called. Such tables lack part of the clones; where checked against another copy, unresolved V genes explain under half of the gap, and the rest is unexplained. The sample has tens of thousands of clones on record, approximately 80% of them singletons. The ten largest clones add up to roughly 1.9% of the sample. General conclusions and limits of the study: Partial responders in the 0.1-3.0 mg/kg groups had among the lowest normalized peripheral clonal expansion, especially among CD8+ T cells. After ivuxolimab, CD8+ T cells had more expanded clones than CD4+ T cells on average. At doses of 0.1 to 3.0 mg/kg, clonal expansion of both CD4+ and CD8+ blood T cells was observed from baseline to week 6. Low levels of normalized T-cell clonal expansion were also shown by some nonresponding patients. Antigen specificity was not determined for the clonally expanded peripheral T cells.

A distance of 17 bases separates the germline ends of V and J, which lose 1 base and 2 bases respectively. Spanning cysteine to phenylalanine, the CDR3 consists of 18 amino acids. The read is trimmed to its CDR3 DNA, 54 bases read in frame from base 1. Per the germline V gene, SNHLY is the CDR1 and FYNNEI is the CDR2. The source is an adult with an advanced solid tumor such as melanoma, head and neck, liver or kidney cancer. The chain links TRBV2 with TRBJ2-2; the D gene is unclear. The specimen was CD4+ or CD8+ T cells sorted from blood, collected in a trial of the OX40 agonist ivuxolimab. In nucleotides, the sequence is TGTGCCAGCAGTGAAGGTAGACAAGGTTCGAGTAACACCGGGGAGCTGTTTTTT. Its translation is CASSEGRQGSSNTGELFF.